The rows below give T cell receptor beta chains drawn from one sample of a study of blood T cell repertoires in COVID-19. Data came from immunoSEQ multiplex PCR; TCRdb stores just in-frame clones and leaves some out. Of over 90,000 clones in the sample, roughly nine tenths are singletons; the top ten hold roughly a sixth. Sequencing input: peripheral blood. These receptor sequences come from a woman older than 75 in a cohort sampled during active COVID-19. Each CDR3 is given with its conserved first and last residue. D genes are given only for firm matches. Clone size is shown for a subset of rows, as once, few, many or a class of expanded clone.

D	size	J	V	CDR3	DNA
TRBD1	NA	TRBJ2-5	TRBV9	CASSRDRGPQETQYF	TGTGCCAGCTCCCGGGACAGGGGTCCCCAAGAGACCCAGTACTTC
NA	NA	TRBJ1-5	TRBV9	CASSVSSGPGQPQHF	TGTGCCAGCAGCGTCAGTTCAGGGCCAGGCCAGCCCCAGCATTTT
TRBD1	NA	TRBJ2-5	TRBV7-2	CASSFDRGLTETQYF	TGTGCCAGCAGCTTTGACAGGGGGTTGACGGAGACCCAGTACTTC
TRBD1	NA	TRBJ2-5	TRBV5-1	CASSPPGTGGETQYF	TGCGCCAGCAGCCCTCCGGGGACAGGGGGTGAGACCCAGTACTTC
NA	NA	TRBJ2-1	TRBV4-1	CASSQDASASYNEQFF	TGCGCCAGCAGCCAAGATGCAAGCGCCTCCTACAATGAGCAGTTCTTC
TRBD1	NA	TRBJ2-1	TRBV24-1	CATSDSRDRTYNEQFF	TGTGCCACCAGTGACTCCCGGGACAGGACTTACAATGAGCAGTTCTTC
TRBD2	few	TRBJ2-1	TRBV29-1	CSAGLAGEGEQFF	TGCAGCGCGGGACTAGCGGGAGAGGGTGAGCAGTTCTTC
TRBD2	many	TRBJ2-1	TRBV7-7	CASSLDTSGGAYGEQFF	TGTGCTAGCAGCTTAGACACTAGCGGGGGGGCTTACGGTGAGCAGTTCTTC
NA	once	TRBJ2-2	TRBV19	CASTSARYIQNTGELFF	TGTGCCAGTACCTCTGCTAGGTACATCCAGAACACCGGGGAGCTGTTTTTT
NA	NA	TRBJ2-7	TRBV28	CASSSYEPPSKYF	TGTGCCAGCAGCTCCTACGAGCCGCCCTCGAAGTACTTC
TRBD1	NA	TRBJ2-1	TRBV18	CASSPGQDNEQFF	TGTGCCAGCTCACCGGGACAGGATAATGAGCAGTTCTTC
NA	NA	TRBJ2-3	TRBV5-6	CASSLILEDTQYF	TGTGCCAGCAGCTTAATACTAGAAGATACGCAGTATTTT
NA	NA	TRBJ2-3	TRBV19	CASSIGGRVTDTQYF	TGTGCCAGTAGTATAGGCGGCAGGGTAACAGATACGCAGTATTTT
TRBD1	NA	TRBJ1-2	TRBV10-2	CASSEIGTGGGYTF	TGCGCCAGCAGTGAGATCGGGACAGGGGGAGGCTACACCTTC
NA	NA	TRBJ2-1	TRBV10-2	CASTLARNEQFF	TGCGCCAGCACTCTAGCGAGGAATGAGCAGTTCTTC
TRBD1	NA	TRBJ1-2	TRBV6-1	CASSEALQGGGYTF	TGTGCCAGCAGTGAAGCGCTTCAAGGGGGCGGCTACACCTTC
NA	NA	TRBJ2-1	TRBV28	CASGSGSTGNEQFF	TGTGCCAGCGGGAGCGGTTCTACGGGGAATGAGCAGTTCTTC
TRBD1	NA	TRBJ1-1	TRBV6-5	CASSYSRTGLAEAFF	TGTGCCAGCAGTTACTCTAGGACAGGGCTGGCTGAAGCTTTCTTT
TRBD1	NA	TRBJ1-2	TRBV27	CASSLGGTGVYGYTF	TGTGCCAGCAGCCTGGGCGGGACAGGGGTTTATGGCTACACCTTC
NA	NA	TRBJ2-5	TRBV5-1	CASSLGGVAKETQYF	TGCGCCAGCAGCTTGGGAGGTGTAGCAAAAGAGACCCAGTACTTC
TRBD1	NA	TRBJ2-7	TRBV7-2	CASSLALTGIGYEQYF	TGTGCCAGCAGCTTAGCCCTGACAGGGATCGGATACGAGCAGTACTTC
TRBD1	NA	TRBJ1-1	TRBV6-6	CASSSSGGKAEAFF	TGTGCCAGCAGTTCATCAGGGGGGAAGGCTGAAGCTTTCTTT
NA	NA	TRBJ2-2	TRBV6-5	CASRTATGELFF	TGTGCCAGCAGGACAGCCACCGGGGAGCTGTTTTTT
TRBD2	NA	TRBJ2-3	TRBV6-6	CASSYVGGGGTDTQYF	TGTGCCAGCAGTTATGTAGGCGGGGGAGGCACAGATACGCAGTATTTT
TRBD1	NA	TRBJ1-1	TRBV28	CASSPRDRDYTEAFF	TGTGCCAGCAGTCCGCGGGACAGGGACTACACTGAAGCTTTCTTT
NA	NA	TRBJ1-1	TRBV9	CASSPRLAMNTEAFF	TGTGCCAGCAGCCCGCGACTCGCCATGAACACTGAAGCTTTCTTT
NA	NA	TRBJ2-2	TRBV2	CASRTGPGLRTGELFF	TGTGCCAGCCGAACCGGACCGGGACTCAGGACCGGGGAGCTGTTTTTT